This passage covers 22 T cell receptor beta chains from one sample sequenced in a study of T cell responses to AZD1222 COVID-19 vaccine (dated by TCRdb to the early 2020s). Libraries were made using the immunoSEQ multiplex PCR assay. As stored in TCRdb, this immuneACCESS dataset retains in-frame rearrangements with V and J assigned. A fraction of the clones does not appear; measured against another copy, unresolved V genes explain less than half of the discrepancy, and the remainder lacks a known reason. The table for this sample lists around 160,000 clones; more than 75% of them were counted only once. Roughly 5.5% of the sample is in the top ten clones. Interpreted using the paper, the time point label stands for: baseline before first vaccination. This sample comprised peripheral blood, obtained on day 0 of AZD1222 vaccination. The receptors were sampled from an adult in good health.

The chain's CDR3 is CASSRNGGTSTDTQYF. CDR3 nucleotide sequence: TGCGCCAGCAGCCGAAATGGGGGCACAAGCACAGATACGCAGTATTTT. J is TRBJ2-3 and V is TRBV4-1, with D tentatively TRBD1 (6 bases). This CDR3 is built from 16 residues. Germline loops: CDR1 MGHRA, CDR2 YSYEKL. The germline V and J ends were trimmed by 4 bases and 0 bases, with 14 bases remaining between them.

This rearrangement joins TRBV19 to TRBJ1-2, with TRBD1 as a possible D gene (5 bases). CDR1 is LNHDA, CDR2 SQIVND, per germline (reference sequence). The V and J ends lost 2 bases and 3 bases respectively, with 7 bases between them. CDR3 length: 13 residues. The CDR3 reads CASSIQGYYGYTF. CDR3 DNA sequence: TGTGCCAGTAGTATACAGGGCTACTATGGCTACACCTTC.

J is TRBJ2-7 and V is TRBV4-1, with D hard to call. The V end lost 3 bases, the J end lost 5 bases, and 26 bases lay between the germline ends. CDR1 and CDR2 from the germline V gene are MGHRA and YSYEKL. The CDR3 covers 18 residues. CDR3 nucleotides: TGCGCCAGCAGCCACGCTAATCCGCTCGGCCCATCCACCCACGAGCAGTACTTC. It codes for CASSHANPLGPSTHEQYF.

V is TRBV10-1 and J is TRBJ2-2; 7 nucleotides align to TRBD1. The germline V gene has CDR1 WNHNN and CDR2 SYGVQD (reference sequence). The CDR3 spans 14 residues. V dropped 4 bases and J dropped 7; count of bases not matched to a gene: 6. The chain's CDR3 is CASSVERGLGELFF. CDR3 nucleotides: TGCGCCAGCAGTGTAGAAAGGGGGCTCGGGGAGCTGTTTTTT.

The J gene is TRBJ1-6, the V gene TRBV4-3; no definite D call. The V gene's germline CDR1 is LGHNA and CDR2 YSLEER. V lost 0 bases and J 9 bases, leaving 15 bases between the germline ends. The CDR3 loop spans 16 amino acids. CDR3 bases: TGCGCCAGCAGCCAAGATGCGCAGGCCGATGTTTCACCCCTCCACTTT. Residues: CASSQDAQADVSPLHF.

J is TRBJ2-7 and V is TRBV12-3 or TRBV12-4, with 7 bases aligning to TRBD1. The CDR3 runs to 13 residues. V shed 9 bases and J 3 bases; nucleotides not matched to a gene: 8. In DNA form, the CDR3 reads TGTGCCAGTCAGAGACAGGGAAGCTACGAGCAGTACTTC. Protein: CASQRQGSYEQYF.

V gene TRBV6-2 or TRBV6-3 combines with J gene TRBJ1-4; D is perhaps TRBD1 (5 bases). The V end lost 6 bases, the J end lost 7 bases, and 15 bases lay between the germline ends. There are 14 residues in the CDR3. Looked up from germline, CDR1 is MNHEY and CDR2 is SVGEGT. This CDR3 reads CASSRLGVGEKLFF. CDR3 coding DNA: TGTGCCAGCAGCCGTCTGGGGGTTGGTGAAAAACTGTTTTTT.

V and J are TRBV7-9 and TRBJ2-3, with 7 bases lining up with TRBD2. This CDR3 has 16 residues. The ends lost 3 bases at V and 4 bases at J; junction bases unmatched: 10. Germline V gene lookup returns CDR1 SEHNR and CDR2 FQNEAQ (reference sequence). The CDR3 region is CASSFSRAGDSDTQYF. CDR3 nucleotides: TGTGCCAGCAGCTTCAGTCGGGCGGGGGATTCAGATACGCAGTATTTT.

The genes are TRBV5-4 and TRBJ2-1; 8 nucleotides agree with TRBD2. From germline, CDR1 is SGHNT and CDR2 YYREEE (reference sequence). The V segment lost 5 bases and the J segment 9 bases; nucleotides outside the gene matches: 19. The CDR3 contains 17 residues. The CDR3 loop is CASSLGPAGAPGGEQFF. The CDR3, as DNA: TGTGCCAGCAGTCTGGGGCCAGCGGGGGCCCCCGGGGGTGAGCAGTTCTTC.

This chain's CDR3 is CASSLINRAPLYEQYF. The CDR3 bases are TGTGCCAGCAGCTTGATAAACAGGGCTCCCCTCTACGAGCAGTACTTC. This sequence joins TRBV7-2 and TRBJ2-7; TRBD1 is a possible D gene (6 bases). Germline CDR1 is SGHTA and CDR2 is FQGNSA. CDR3 length equals 16 residues. Trimming took 3 bases from V and 3 from J, leaving 18 bases between them.

This chain links TRBV7-2 with TRBJ1-2; no clear D. The CDR3 spans 11 residues. V shed 6 bases and J shed 7 bases, with 9 bases lying between them. Looked up from germline, CDR1 is SGHTA and CDR2 is FQGNSA. For the CDR3, the DNA is TGTGCCAGCAGGAAGGCATTTGGCTACACCTTC. Its translation is CASRKAFGYTF.

This chain uses TRBV14 with TRBJ2-5, with 13 bases that match TRBD2. The CDR3 consists of 15 residues. Germline V lookup: CDR1 SGHDN, CDR2 FVKESK. V shed 7 bases, J shed 3 bases, and the junction held 5 bases outside the gene matches. The CDR3, as DNA: TGTGCCAGCAAGCCCGGGACTAGCGGGGAAGAGACCCAGTACTTC. It codes for CASKPGTSGEETQYF. Using reference TRBV14 and TRBJ2-5 for the parts outside the CDR3, the full variable domain is EAGVTQFPSHSVIEKGQTVTLRCDPISGHDNLYWYRRVMGKEIKFLLHFVKESKQDESGMPNNRFLAERTGGTYSTLKVQPAELEDSGVYFCASKPGTSGEETQYFGPGTRLLVL.

On this clone itself: A read error is likely, as this CDR3 ends without the conserved phenylalanine or tryptophan. The DNA is left out, because the CDR3 cannot be placed on it with certainty; the CDR3 is given as TCRdb lists it. The chain links TRBV21-1 to TRBJ2-7; the D call TRBD2 from the table was never checked on the DNA. TRBV21-1 is a recognized pseudogene. The CDR3 has 16 residues if both end residues are counted. CDR3 region: CASRDLLATRVDEQYL.

The J gene is TRBJ1-1, the V gene TRBV5-1; the D is unclear. V was trimmed by 6 bases and J by 0 bases, leaving 9 bases between them. The CDR3 contains 13 residues. Germline V CDR1 and CDR2: SGHRS, YFSETQ. The CDR3 reads CASTATLNTEAFF. The CDR3 nucleotides read TGCGCCAGCACCGCGACGCTGAACACTGAAGCTTTCTTT.

The J gene is TRBJ2-7, the V gene TRBV28, with a weak D call TRBD1 (6 bases). This CDR3 contains 13 residues. The V gene's germline CDR1 is MDHEN and CDR2 SYDVKM. V gave up 4 bases and J gave up 8 bases, with 15 bases separating them. This CDR3 reads CASSSGTTGKQYF. In DNA, the CDR3 is TGTGCCAGCAGTTCGGGGACAACTGGGAAGCAGTACTTC.

J is TRBJ1-6 and V is TRBV19, with 9 bases aligning to TRBD1. Germline values: CDR1 LNHDA, CDR2 SQIVND (reference sequence). The V segment lost 1 base and the J segment 7 bases; nucleotides outside the gene matches: 5. The CDR3 has 16 amino acids. CDR3 in DNA: TGTGCCAGTAGTATAGTGGGAGGACAGGGGAATTCACCCCTCCACTTT. It translates to CASSIVGGQGNSPLHF. The whole variable domain, remainder taken from reference TRBV19 and TRBJ1-6, is DGGITQSPKYLFRKEGQNVTLSCEQNLNHDAMYWYRQDPGQGLRLIYYSQIVNDFQKGDIAEGYSVSREKKESFPLTVTSAQKNPTAFYLCASSIVGGQGNSPLHFGNGTRLTVT.

The rearrangement links TRBV7-2 to TRBJ1-3; D call uncertain. CDR1 SGHTA and CDR2 FQGNSA come from the germline V gene. CDR3 length: 17 amino acids. Trimming cost V 5 bases and J 0 bases, with 17 bases left between them. Here the CDR3 DNA reads TGTGCCAGCAGCCCCCGGACCGCACGGAGCTCTGGAAACACCATATATTTT. Protein sequence: CASSPRTARSSGNTIYF.

This chain uses TRBV19 with TRBJ1-2; the D is unclear. Trimming shortened V by 3 bases and J by 4 bases, and 15 bases separated the two germline ends. The V gene's germline CDR1 is LNHDA and CDR2 SQIVND (reference sequence). This CDR3 spans 15 amino acids. The DNA for the CDR3 is TGTGCCAGTAGTATCCAGGCACGAGGTTCCTATGGCTACACCTTC. Its translation: CASSIQARGSYGYTF.

The genes are TRBV11-2 and TRBJ2-1; tentatively, D is TRBD1 or TRBD2 (5 bases each). The length of the CDR3 is 15 residues. Germline CDR1 is SGHAT and CDR2 is FQNNGV. Trimming stripped 0 bases from V and 4 bases from J, with 10 bases between. The CDR3 coding sequence is TGTGCCAGCAGCTTAGAAATGGGGGATTACAATGAGCAGTTCTTC. It specifies CASSLEMGDYNEQFF.

This chain links TRBV15 with TRBJ1-1; D is unclear. V lost 3 bases and J lost 11, with 19 bases in between. The CDR3 is made up of 14 amino acids. Germline CDR1 LNHNV, CDR2 YYDKDF (reference sequence). The CDR3 spells CATSSSILPGLAFF. The DNA of the CDR3 is TGTGCCACCAGCAGCTCAATTTTACCGGGCCTGGCTTTCTTT.

This chain uses TRBV19 with TRBJ2-3; 10 positions agree with TRBD2. Trimming at V came to 3 bases and at J to 0 bases, leaving 9 bases not matched to a gene. This CDR3 region has 18 residues. Germline V gene lookup returns CDR1 LNHDA and CDR2 SQIVND (reference sequence). The CDR3, as DNA: TGTGCCAGTAGTATCCAACTTAGCGGGGGGACAAGCACAGATACGCAGTATTTT. This translates into CASSIQLSGGTSTDTQYF. Supplemented by reference TRBV19 and TRBJ2-3, the full variable domain reads DGGITQSPKYLFRKEGQNVTLSCEQNLNHDAMYWYRQDPGQGLRLIYYSQIVNDFQKGDIAEGYSVSREKKESFPLTVTSAQKNPTAFYLCASSIQLSGGTSTDTQYFGPGTRLTVL.

The chain carries TRBV28 and TRBJ1-2, with no clear D. This CDR3 region has 11 residues. V lost 2 bases and J 6 bases, leaving 4 bases between the germline ends. Germline assignment: CDR1 MDHEN and CDR2 SYDVKM. CDR3 loop: CASSLINGYTF. CDR3 in DNA: TGTGCCAGCAGTTTAATTAATGGCTACACCTTC.